A single sample is the source of the 27 T cell receptor beta chains below, sequenced in a study of T-cell memory formation after mild COVID-19 (dated by TCRdb to about 2021). Library construction relied on 5' RACE. Reads for this sample came from an Illumina NovaSeq 6000. The public sequencing data were trimmed at Q25 with fastp and processed into clonotypes with MiXCR by TCRdb, which kept only in-frame beta chains. Each record represents a unique CDR3 protein, reported with the most common genes and DNA among its rows. The sample profile shows some 440,000 distinct CDR3 sequences; around 27% of them were found once. The ten largest clones capture under 15% of the sample. Sequencing input: PBMCs or a T cell subset sorted from them (not recorded which). The receptors were sampled from an adult woman who had mild COVID-19 (a few samples of this study predate the infection). The sample titles of this study are shuffled in the database, so cell type and time point are left out; the donor was told from shared clones.

This clonotype came up a few times. J is TRBJ2-7 and V is TRBV15, with D tentatively TRBD2 (5 bases). The ends were cut back, 0 bases at V and 1 base at J, with 10 bases in the middle. The CDR3 is 15 residues long. CDR1 is LNHNV, CDR2 YYDKDF, per germline (reference sequence). The DNA for the CDR3 is TGTGCCACCAGCAGAGATTTGAGCGGTTCCTACGAGCAGTACTTC. Translating gives CATSRDLSGSYEQYF.

The rearrangement joins TRBV7-6 to TRBJ2-1; the match to TRBD2 covers 7 bases. Trimming took 2 bases from V and 6 from J; bases not matched to a gene: 7. The CDR3 is 15 amino acids. In germline, CDR1 is SGHVS, CDR2 FNYEAQ. DNA of the CDR3: TGTGCCAGCAGCTTAAGCGCGGGAGCTTTCAATGAGCAGTTCTTC. This encodes CASSLSAGAFNEQFF.

This clonotype has only a few counts. The chain combines TRBV6-4 with TRBJ2-1; TRBD2 might be the D (6 bases). Germline lookup yields CDR1 MRHNA and CDR2 SNTAGT. The V and J ends lost 3 bases and 6 bases respectively, with 12 bases between them. CDR3 length: 14 residues. CDR3 sequence reads: CASSEMMGGNEQFF. DNA of the CDR3: TGTGCCAGCAGTGAGATGATGGGGGGCAATGAGCAGTTCTTC.

The genes are TRBV24-1 and TRBJ1-1; 7 bases map to TRBD1. The CDR3 covers 15 residues. V dropped 2 bases and J dropped 3; count of bases not matched to a gene: 5. Germline CDR1 reads KGHDR; CDR2 reads SFDVKD. The CDR3 is CATSDSGGSDTEAFF. The CDR3 coding sequence is TGTGCCACCAGTGATTCAGGGGGATCAGACACTGAAGCTTTCTTT.

This clonotype came up a few times. The rearrangement uses TRBV4-1 and TRBJ2-3, with D tentatively TRBD1 or TRBD2 (6 bases each). This CDR3 has 15 residues. Between the trimmed V and J ends, which lost 2 bases and 4 bases, there was a span of 13 bases. CDR1 is MGHRA, CDR2 YSYEKL, per germline. The CDR3 sequence: CASSQRGTPADTQYF. CDR3 sequence (DNA): TGCGCCAGCAGCCAACGCGGGACACCCGCAGATACGCAGTATTTT.

The V call is TRBV12-3 or TRBV12-4, the J call TRBJ2-1, with 8 bases matching TRBD2. This CDR3 has 15 residues. V dropped 7 bases and J dropped 4; count of bases not matched to a gene: 9. The CDR3 DNA sequence: TGTGCCAGCATCATTACCGGGACTAGGTACAATGAGCAGTTCTTC. It encodes CASIITGTRYNEQFF.

This clonotype appeared a few times. The chain joins TRBV29-1 to TRBJ2-7; D gene uncertain. Germline values: CDR1 SQVTM, CDR2 ANQGSEA. The ends were cut back, 5 bases at V and 3 bases at J, with 11 bases in the middle. The CDR3 spans 12 residues. CDR3 protein: CSVRQYGYEQYF. In DNA, the CDR3 is TGCAGCGTTAGGCAGTATGGCTACGAGCAGTACTTC.

V gene TRBV12-3 or TRBV12-4 combines with J gene TRBJ1-2; maybe TRBD1 (6 bases). This CDR3 contains 14 residues. The V and J ends lost 6 bases and 3 bases respectively, with 14 bases between them. CDR3 in amino acids: CASSDSRGHYGYTF. In DNA, the CDR3 is TGTGCCAGCAGCGATTCCAGGGGCCACTATGGCTACACCTTC.

The sample holds a few counts of this clonotype. The chain is built from TRBV5-1 and TRBJ2-2; D perhaps matches TRBD1 (5 bases). Germline CDR1 SGHRS, CDR2 YFSETQ. This CDR3 spans 15 amino acids. V dropped 0 bases and J dropped 7 bases, with 13 bases sitting between them. CDR3 in DNA: TGCGCCAGCAGCTTGGGGCCAGGGTACAGCGGGGAGCTGTTTTTT. It encodes CASSLGPGYSGELFF.

This clonotype was detected ten times or more. V gene TRBV12-3 or TRBV12-4 combines with J gene TRBJ2-7; D unresolved. The germline V and J ends were trimmed by 5 bases and 2 bases, with 7 bases remaining between them. There are 12 residues in the CDR3. DNA for the CDR3: TGTGCCAGCAGTCTCATAGCCTACGAGCAGTACTTC. Translating it yields CASSLIAYEQYF.

The chain is built from TRBV11-2 and TRBJ2-1, with 9 bases fitting TRBD2. The CDR3 totals 16 residues. Germline V CDR1 and CDR2: SGHAT, FQNNGV. The V segment lost 7 bases and the J segment 3 bases; nucleotides outside the gene matches: 10. CDR3 in DNA: TGTGCCAGCATTCCTTTAGCGGGAGCGCTCTACAATGAGCAGTTCTTC. The encoded protein is CASIPLAGALYNEQFF.

The chain is built from TRBV7-6 and TRBJ2-5, with TRBD1 identical over 9 bases. The CDR3 contains 14 residues. Trimming took 5 bases from V and 5 from J; bases not matched to a gene: 6. Germline lookup yields CDR1 SGHVS and CDR2 FNYEAQ. The CDR3 sequence is CASSPTGGEETQYF. CDR3 DNA sequence: TGTGCCAGCAGCCCGACAGGGGGAGAGGAGACCCAGTACTTC.

The chain carries TRBV3-1 and TRBJ2-7, with TRBD1 matching 9 bases. Germline assignment: CDR1 LGHDT and CDR2 YNNKEL (reference sequence). This CDR3 is built from 15 residues. Trimming removed 4 bases from V and 0 bases from J; junction bases left unmatched: 4. CDR3 DNA: TGTGCCAGCAGCCCAGGACAGGGGACCTCCTACGAGCAGTACTTC. Protein: CASSPGQGTSYEQYF.

The chain links TRBV29-1 to TRBJ2-5; D tentatively fits TRBD1 or TRBD2 (6 bases each). The CDR3 is made up of 13 amino acids. Germline values: CDR1 SQVTM, CDR2 ANQGSEA. Here the CDR3 reads CRSLRGLGETQYF. DNA for the CDR3: TGCAGATCCTTACGGGGGCTCGGGGAGACCCAGTACTTC.

The rearrangement links TRBV9 to TRBJ2-4, with D perhaps TRBD1 or TRBD2 (5 bases each). The CDR3 is 13 residues long. Germline V lookup: CDR1 SGDLS, CDR2 YYNGEE. The V end was cut by 2 bases, the J end by 9 bases, with 12 bases between. CDR3 loop: CASSVRGGGIQYF. The CDR3 nucleotides are TGTGCCAGCAGCGTCCGAGGTGGGGGCATTCAGTACTTC.

V usage is TRBV12-3 or TRBV12-4 and J usage is TRBJ1-2; 7 nucleotides line up with TRBD1. V lost 7 bases to trimming and J lost 7 bases; unmatched junction nucleotides: 24. The CDR3 sequence is 18 residues long. The CDR3: CASKPLTPGTDAPCGYTF. The CDR3 DNA follows: TGTGCCAGCAAGCCTCTGACCCCCGGGACAGATGCCCCCTGTGGCTACACCTTC.

This clonotype was counted between two and nine times. The rearrangement uses TRBV7-3 and TRBJ2-7, with 7 positions matching TRBD1. Germline values: CDR1 SGHTA, CDR2 FQGTGA. This CDR3 region has 14 residues. After removal of 2 bases from V and 3 bases from J, the junction contained 4 bases not matched to a gene. The CDR3 nucleotides read TGTGCCAGCAGCTTAGAAGGGGGCGTCTACGAGCAGTACTTC. This sequence encodes CASSLEGGVYEQYF.

V and J are TRBV12-3 or TRBV12-4 and TRBJ1-2, with TRBD1 matching 7 bases. The trim removed 3 bases at V and 2 bases at J, leaving 3 bases unmatched. The CDR3 has 14 residues. The CDR3 spells CASSFGQVNYGYTF. The CDR3 DNA is TGTGCCAGCAGTTTCGGACAGGTCAACTATGGCTACACCTTC.

The rearrangement joins TRBV7-9 to TRBJ1-2; 7 bases are a match to TRBD1. Germline trimming cut 3 bases from V and 4 bases from J; bases unmatched to any gene: 8. The CDR3 runs 15 residues. CDR1 is SEHNR and CDR2 is FQNEAQ in the germline V gene (reference sequence). CDR3 DNA sequence: TGTGCCAGCAGCTTGTCCCAGGGGGTTGTCTATGGCTACACCTTC. This encodes CASSLSQGVVYGYTF.

CDR3 bases: TGTGCCAGCAGTTTCGAAGGAGTCCGGGACATTAACTACGAGCAGTACTTC. This translates into CASSFEGVRDINYEQYF. The V call is TRBV12-3 or TRBV12-4, the J call TRBJ2-7, with TRBD1 as a possible D gene (6 bases). The length of the CDR3 is 17 residues. V dropped 3 bases and J dropped 3 bases, with 21 bases sitting between them.

The rearrangement links TRBV5-6 to TRBJ2-1; D is unclear. Germline CDR1 SGHDT, CDR2 YYEEEE. V lost 4 bases to trimming and J lost 10 bases, with 15 bases between them. This CDR3 is 13 amino acids long. The CDR3 DNA sequence: TGTGCCAGCAGCGGTAACACCCCACAGGAGCAGTTCTTC. Amino acids: CASSGNTPQEQFF.

This clonotype has just a few counts. The chain has TRBV18 and TRBJ2-1, with 8 bases that match TRBD2. Trimming cost V 3 bases and J 1 base; bases outside gene matches: 8. The CDR3 extends over 17 amino acids. The germline CDR1 and CDR2 sequences are KGHSH and LQKENI. The chain's CDR3 is CASSPRIAGKSYNEQFF. The CDR3 DNA is TGTGCCAGCTCACCCCGGATAGCGGGAAAATCCTACAATGAGCAGTTCTTC.

There are a few counts of this clonotype. The chain carries TRBV7-2 and TRBJ2-5, with 10 bases matching TRBD2. CDR1 is SGHTA and CDR2 is FQGNSA in the germline V gene. V trimming: 3 bases; J trimming: 4 bases; junction bases outside the gene matches: 17. The CDR3 has 19 residues. CDR3 protein: CASSLGAGGPRVSRETQYF. CDR3 nucleotides: TGTGCCAGCAGCTTGGGAGCGGGAGGGCCTCGCGTCTCCCGAGAGACCCAGTACTTC.

This clonotype was counted a few times. CDR3 in DNA: TGTGCCATCAGTAGTACCGGGACCGGCAATGAGCAGTTCTTC. This encodes CAISSTGTGNEQFF. The V call is TRBV10-3, the J call TRBJ2-1; D could derive from TRBD1 or TRBD2 (5 bases each). This CDR3 contains 14 residues. V was shortened by 5 bases and J by 6 bases, with 14 bases between the two germline ends. CDR1 and CDR2 from the germline V gene are ENHRY and SYGVKD.

This clonotype was counted only a few times. The rearrangement links TRBV6-5 to TRBJ2-7; 7 nucleotides agree with TRBD2. This CDR3 spans 15 amino acids. V lost 5 bases and J lost 2; bases outside the gene matches: 9. Germline V lookup: CDR1 MNHEY, CDR2 SVGAGI. The CDR3 region has the DNA TGTGCCAGCAGTCCCGGGGGAGCGGGAACCTACGAGCAGTACTTC. Amino acid sequence: CASSPGGAGTYEQYF.

The chain links TRBV7-8 to TRBJ1-1, with D unclear. Germline V gene lookup returns CDR1 SGHVS and CDR2 FQNEAQ. The CDR3 sequence is 14 residues long. V shed 3 bases and J shed 1 base, with 9 bases lying between them. The CDR3 DNA sequence: TGTGCCAGCAGCTTTTCTAGCGGGAACACTGAAGCTTTCTTT. Amino acids: CASSFSSGNTEAFF.

This chain joins TRBV12-3 or TRBV12-4 and TRBJ2-7, with TRBD1 matching over 9 bases. The CDR3 runs 13 residues. V shed 6 bases, J shed 5 bases, and the junction held 5 bases outside the gene matches. In nucleotides, the CDR3 is TGTGCCAGCAGGATACAGGGGGCACACGAGCAGTACTTC. Translation: CASRIQGAHEQYF.